This passage covers 23 T cell receptor beta chains from one sample sequenced in a study of CD8 T cells in Susac syndrome (dated by TCRdb to the late 2010s). Library preparation was by the immunoSEQ multiplex PCR assay. RNA was extracted using the RNeasy kit, and about 0.5 to 1 microgram was reverse transcribed with random hexamers. The raw public data were reprocessed by TCRdb itself: fastp quality trimming at Q25, MiXCR clonotype calling, in-frame beta chains only. Merged by CDR3 protein, the rows form single entries marked with the most common genes and DNA. The sample profile shows about 180,000 distinct CDR3 sequences; approximately 95% of them were found once. The ten largest account for 0.16% of the sample. Sequencing input: CD8+ T cells from PBMCs. The receptors come from a human donor with multiple sclerosis.

The chain has TRBV20-1 and TRBJ2-7, with D perhaps matching TRBD1 (5 bases). CDR1 and CDR2 from the germline V gene are DFQATT and SNEGSKA (reference sequence). The ends were cut back, 6 bases at V and 6 bases at J, with 15 bases in the middle. This CDR3 is 12 amino acids long. The CDR3 is CSATPSGPEQYF. The CDR3 DNA sequence: TGCAGTGCGACACCCTCAGGGCCCGAGCAGTACTTC.

The rearrangement joins TRBV29-1 to TRBJ2-1; TRBD2 aligns across 9 bases. The CDR3 runs 16 residues. The germline CDR1 and CDR2 sequences are SQVTM and ANQGSEA. V trimming: 6 bases; J trimming: 0 bases; junction bases outside the gene matches: 9. CDR3: CSVEGISGSSYNEQFF. For the CDR3, the DNA is TGCAGCGTCGAGGGGATTAGCGGGAGCTCCTACAATGAGCAGTTCTTC.

The genes are TRBV9 and TRBJ2-7; 9 nucleotides match TRBD1. Losses at the gene ends were 3 bases for V and 2 bases for J; bases not matched to a gene: 3. CDR1 and CDR2 (germline): SGDLS, YYNGEE. CDR3 length equals 14 residues. The CDR3: CASSARDRAYEQYF. The CDR3 DNA reads as TGTGCCAGCAGCGCCCGGGACAGGGCCTACGAGCAGTACTTC.

This chain uses TRBV20-1 with TRBJ1-1; the D gene is possibly TRBD1 (5 bases). Trimming took off 5 bases at V and 1 base at J, with 8 bases between the two ends. This CDR3 region has 12 residues. CDR1 is DFQATT, CDR2 SNEGSKA, per germline (reference sequence). The CDR3 spells CSALRGNTEAFF. The DNA of the CDR3 is TGCAGTGCTTTAAGGGGGAACACTGAAGCTTTCTTT.

For the CDR3, the DNA is TGCGCCAGCAGCCAAGTCATAGCGGGATCCCATGAGCAGTTCTTC. The encoded protein is CASSQVIAGSHEQFF. V gene TRBV4-1 combines with J gene TRBJ2-1; TRBD2 matches at 8 bases. V lost 1 base and J lost 8; bases outside the gene matches: 7. The V gene's germline CDR1 is MGHRA and CDR2 YSYEKL. CDR3 size: 15 residues.

The chain couples TRBV9 to TRBJ2-6; D uncertain. The CDR3 is 15 residues long. Trimming stripped 3 bases from V and 0 bases from J, with 7 bases between. Germline CDR1 SGDLS, CDR2 YYNGEE. Here the CDR3 DNA reads TGTGCCAGCAGCGCCTGGGGCTCTGGGGCCAACGTCCTGACTTTC. As protein: CASSAWGSGANVLTF.

This chain links TRBV6-6 with TRBJ2-2; D not certain. V was cut by 2 bases and J by 5 bases, with 9 bases left in between. CDR1 is MNHNY, CDR2 SVGAGI, per germline (reference sequence). The CDR3 length is 14 residues. In DNA, the CDR3 is TGTGCCAGCAGTTACGGCTTAGCAACCGGGGAGCTGTTTTTT. Its protein is CASSYGLATGELFF.

The chain is built from TRBV6-4 and TRBJ2-2, with D possibly called TRBD1 or TRBD2 (5 bases each). Trimming pared 2 bases from V and 6 bases from J, leaving 13 bases between. Germline values: CDR1 MRHNA, CDR2 SNTAGT. This CDR3 contains 15 residues. This CDR3 is CASSDGDGGPGELFF. In DNA form, the CDR3 reads TGTGCCAGCAGTGACGGGGATGGGGGACCCGGGGAGCTGTTTTTT.

The V and J genes are TRBV3-1 and TRBJ1-5, with TRBD1 matching 8 bases. There are 15 residues in the CDR3. Germline CDR1 and CDR2: LGHDT and YNNKEL (reference sequence). V was clipped by 4 bases and J by 2 bases; unmatched bases: 4. CDR3 DNA: TGTGCCAGCAGCCGCGGACAGGGAGGCAATCAGCCCCAGCATTTT. Its protein is CASSRGQGGNQPQHF.

This rearrangement joins TRBV7-2 to TRBJ1-6; 7 bases align to TRBD1. Per germline, CDR1 SGHTA and CDR2 FQGNSA. The CDR3 is made up of 16 amino acids. J gave up 7 bases and V 0 bases, and 6 bases lay outside the gene matches. The DNA for the CDR3 is TGTGCCAGCAGCTTAGCGGGACAGTCCGAGAATTCACCCCTCCACTTT. The encoded protein is CASSLAGQSENSPLHF.

This clonotype was observed once. The chain links TRBV20-1 to TRBJ2-7; weak D call: TRBD2 (6 bases). The V gene's germline CDR1 is DFQATT and CDR2 SNEGSKA (reference sequence). The CDR3 loop spans 15 amino acids. The V gene lost 2 bases and the J gene lost 0 bases, with 14 bases spanning the gap. Here the CDR3 DNA reads TGCAGTGCTAGACCCGGAGGGGAAAGCTCCTACGAGCAGTACTTC. It codes for CSARPGGESSYEQYF.

The chain employs TRBV4-1 and TRBJ2-1; 7 nucleotides line up with TRBD1. V shed 1 base and J 7 bases; nucleotides not matched to a gene: 4. There are 14 residues in the CDR3. Germline V gene sequence: CDR1 MGHRA, CDR2 YSYEKL. CDR3 residues: CASSQVGQINEQFF. The CDR3 DNA follows: TGCGCCAGCAGCCAAGTGGGACAGATTAATGAGCAGTTCTTC.

The chain employs TRBV2 and TRBJ2-3, with TRBD2 identical over 7 bases. The CDR3 is 15 residues long. Trimming at V came to 3 bases and at J to 0 bases, leaving 3 bases not matched to a gene. Germline V lookup: CDR1 SNHLY, CDR2 FYNNEI. The DNA of the CDR3 is TGTGCCAGCAGTGAGGGGGGGACTAGCACAGATACGCAGTATTTT. Its translation: CASSEGGTSTDTQYF. The full variable domain, its missing parts supplied by reference TRBV2 and TRBJ2-3, is EPEVTQTPSHQVTQMGQEVILRCVPISNHLYFYWYRQILGQKVEFLVSFYNNEISEKSEIFDDQFSVERPDGSNFTLKIRSTKLEDSAMYFCASSEGGTSTDTQYFGPGTRLTVL.

J is TRBJ2-5 and V is TRBV29-1, with TRBD2 matching over 10 bases. This CDR3 contains 15 residues. From germline, CDR1 is SQVTM and CDR2 ANQGSEA. J lost 4 bases, V lost 6 bases, and 11 bases had no gene match. The CDR3 coding sequence is TGCAGCGTCCCTGGCCAGCGGGGGGGCGGAGAGACCCAGTACTTC. Amino acids: CSVPGQRGGGETQYF.

The V and J genes are TRBV4-1 and TRBJ1-5, with no clear D. The germline gives CDR1 MGHRA, CDR2 YSYEKL. The ends were cut back, 6 bases at V and 6 bases at J, with 18 bases in the middle. There are 15 residues in the CDR3. CDR3 region: CASRYEADWGQPQHF. The CDR3 region has the DNA TGCGCCAGCAGGTACGAAGCGGATTGGGGTCAGCCCCAGCATTTT.

CDR3 nucleotide sequence: TGCGCCAGCAGCCAAGACAGGGTTAACACCGGGGAGCTGTTTTTT. Translated, it gives CASSQDRVNTGELFF. This rearrangement joins TRBV4-1 to TRBJ2-2; tentatively, D is TRBD1 (5 bases). The CDR3 is made up of 15 amino acids. With 0 bases removed from V and 2 bases from J, the gap between germline ends came to 7 bases. Germline-derived CDR1 and CDR2 are MGHRA and YSYEKL.

V and J are TRBV2 and TRBJ2-1, with TRBD1 matching 7 bases. The CDR3 extends over 15 amino acids. V gave up 8 bases and J gave up 3 bases; unmatched junction bases: 10. The germline gives CDR1 SNHLY, CDR2 FYNNEI. CDR3 coding DNA: TGTGCCAGCTCGGGCGTGGGGACAGACTACAATGAGCAGTTCTTC. Amino acid sequence: CASSGVGTDYNEQFF.

The table lists this clonotype with a count of one. The chain joins TRBV6-5 to TRBJ2-1; 9 bases fit TRBD2. V lost 7 bases, J lost 5 bases, and 9 bases stayed unmatched. This CDR3 contains 15 residues. Germline values: CDR1 MNHEY, CDR2 SVGAGI. The CDR3 nucleotides read TGTGCCAGCACGGGTAGCGGGGGCCAAAACAATGAGCAGTTCTTC. Amino acids: CASTGSGGQNNEQFF.

The table lists this clonotype with a count of one. This chain joins TRBV11-2 and TRBJ2-7; D is perhaps TRBD1 or TRBD2 (6 bases each). CDR3 size: 13 residues. Germline CDR1 SGHAT, CDR2 FQNNGV. V was pared by 3 bases and J by 5 bases, with 11 bases between. The CDR3 sequence is CASSFGGRDEQYF. The CDR3, as DNA: TGTGCCAGCAGCTTCGGGGGCCGCGACGAGCAGTACTTC.

This rearrangement joins TRBV28 to TRBJ1-1; D gene ambiguous. The V end lost 3 bases, the J end lost 7 bases, and 12 bases lay between the germline ends. The CDR3 consists of 13 residues. Germline V gene sequence: CDR1 MDHEN, CDR2 SYDVKM. CDR3 loop: CASSFRTTLEAFF. The CDR3 nucleotides read TGTGCCAGCAGTTTCCGAACCACGCTTGAAGCTTTCTTT.

V usage is TRBV9 and J usage is TRBJ2-5; D is ambiguous. This CDR3 contains 13 residues. Between the trimmed V and J ends, which lost 3 bases and 5 bases, there was a span of 11 bases. Germline V gene data show CDR1 as SGDLS and CDR2 as YYNGEE. CDR3 sequence: CASSAEPRETQYF. The CDR3 DNA reads TGTGCCAGCAGCGCCGAGCCGAGGGAGACCCAGTACTTC.

This chain joins TRBV12-5 and TRBJ1-1, with D unclear. V was pared by 7 bases and J by 10 bases, with 10 bases between. The V gene's germline CDR1 is LGHNT and CDR2 FRNRAP. This CDR3 has 10 amino acids. The CDR3 sequence is CASEGSGAFF. In DNA, the CDR3 is TGTGCTAGTGAAGGGTCGGGAGCTTTCTTT.

The table lists this clonotype with a count of one. The V call is TRBV29-1, the J call TRBJ1-1, with no clear D. With 6 bases removed from V and 5 bases from J, the gap between germline ends came to 10 bases. This CDR3 is built from 11 residues. Germline values: CDR1 SQVTM, CDR2 ANQGSEA. CDR3 DNA: TGCAGCGTAGACGGGGAAACTGAAGCTTTCTTT. Translated: CSVDGETEAFF.